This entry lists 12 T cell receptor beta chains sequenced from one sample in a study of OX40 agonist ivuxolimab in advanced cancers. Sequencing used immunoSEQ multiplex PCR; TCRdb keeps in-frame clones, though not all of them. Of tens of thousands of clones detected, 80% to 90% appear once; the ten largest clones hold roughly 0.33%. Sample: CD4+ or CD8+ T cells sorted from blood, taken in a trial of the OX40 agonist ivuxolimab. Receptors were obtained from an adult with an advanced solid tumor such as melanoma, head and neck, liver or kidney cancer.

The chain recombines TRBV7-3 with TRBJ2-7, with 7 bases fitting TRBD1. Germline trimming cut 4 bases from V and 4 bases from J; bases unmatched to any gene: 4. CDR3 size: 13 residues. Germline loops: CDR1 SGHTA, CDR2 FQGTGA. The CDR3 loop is CASSSGQEYEQYF. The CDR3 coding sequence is TGTGCCAGCAGCTCCGGACAGGAATACGAGCAGTACTTC. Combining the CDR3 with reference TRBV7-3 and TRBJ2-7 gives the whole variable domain GAGVSQTPSNKVTEKGKYVELRCDPISGHTALYWYRQSLGQGPEFLIYFQGTGAADDSGLPNDRFFAVRPEGSVSTLKIQRTERGDSAVYLCASSSGQEYEQYFGPGTRLTVT.

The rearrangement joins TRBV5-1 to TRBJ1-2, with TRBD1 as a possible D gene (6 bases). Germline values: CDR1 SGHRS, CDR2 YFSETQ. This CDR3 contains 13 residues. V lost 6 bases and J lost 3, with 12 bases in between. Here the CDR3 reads CASTEGVDYGYTF. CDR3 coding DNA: TGCGCCAGCACCGAGGGGGTGGACTATGGCTACACCTTC. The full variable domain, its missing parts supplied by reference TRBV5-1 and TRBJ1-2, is KAGVTQTPRYLIKTRGQQVTLSCSPISGHRSVSWYQQTPGQGLQFLFEYFSETQRNKGNFPGRFSGRQFSNSRSEMNVSTLELGDSALYLCASTEGVDYGYTFGSGTRLTVV.

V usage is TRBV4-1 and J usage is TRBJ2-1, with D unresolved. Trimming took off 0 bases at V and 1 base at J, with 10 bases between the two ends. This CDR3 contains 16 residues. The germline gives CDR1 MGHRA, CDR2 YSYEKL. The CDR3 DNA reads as TGCGCCAGCAGCCAAGAATTCGTGAGTTCCTACAATGAGCAGTTCTTC. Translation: CASSQEFVSSYNEQFF.

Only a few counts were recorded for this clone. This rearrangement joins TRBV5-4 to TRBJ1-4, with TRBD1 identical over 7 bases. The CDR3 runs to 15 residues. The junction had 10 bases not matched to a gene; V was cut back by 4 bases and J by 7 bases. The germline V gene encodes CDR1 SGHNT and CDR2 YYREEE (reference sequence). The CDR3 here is CASSIIQGLGEKLFF. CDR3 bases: TGTGCCAGCAGCATCATACAGGGGCTTGGTGAAAAACTGTTTTTT.

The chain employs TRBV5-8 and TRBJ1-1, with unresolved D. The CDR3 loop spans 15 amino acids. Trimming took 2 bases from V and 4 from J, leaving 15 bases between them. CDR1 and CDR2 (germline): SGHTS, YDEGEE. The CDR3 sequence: CASSFYSAVVTEAFF. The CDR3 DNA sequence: TGTGCCAGCAGCTTTTACAGTGCGGTCGTCACTGAAGCTTTCTTT.

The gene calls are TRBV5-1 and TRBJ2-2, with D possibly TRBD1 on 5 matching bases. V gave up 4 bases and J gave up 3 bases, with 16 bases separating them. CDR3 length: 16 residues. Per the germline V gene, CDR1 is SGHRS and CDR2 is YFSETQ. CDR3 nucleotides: TGCGCCAGCAGCCACGAATCAGGGTTTTACACCGGGGAGCTGTTTTTT. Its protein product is CASSHESGFYTGELFF.

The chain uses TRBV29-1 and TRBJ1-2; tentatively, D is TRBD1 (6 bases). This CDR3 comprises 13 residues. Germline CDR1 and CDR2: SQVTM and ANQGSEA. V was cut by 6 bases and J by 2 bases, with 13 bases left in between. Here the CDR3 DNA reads TGCAGCGTCGGGGACAATTGGAACTATGGCTACACCTTC. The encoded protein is CSVGDNWNYGYTF.

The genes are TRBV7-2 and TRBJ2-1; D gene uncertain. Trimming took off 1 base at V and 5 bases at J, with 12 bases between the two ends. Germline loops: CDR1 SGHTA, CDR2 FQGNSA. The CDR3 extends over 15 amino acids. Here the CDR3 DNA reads TGTGCCAGCAGCTTAGACCTCTCCCCGAACAATGAGCAGTTCTTC. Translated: CASSLDLSPNNEQFF.

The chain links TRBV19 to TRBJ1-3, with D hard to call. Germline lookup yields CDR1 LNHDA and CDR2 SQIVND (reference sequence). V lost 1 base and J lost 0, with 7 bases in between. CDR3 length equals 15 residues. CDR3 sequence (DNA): TGTGCCAGTAGTATAGTCCATATCTCTGGAAACACCATATATTTT. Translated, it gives CASSIVHISGNTIYF.

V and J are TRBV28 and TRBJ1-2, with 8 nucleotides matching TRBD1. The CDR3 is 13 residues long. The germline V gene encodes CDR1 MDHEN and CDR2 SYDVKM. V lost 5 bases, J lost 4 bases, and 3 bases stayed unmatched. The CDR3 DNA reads TGTGCCAGCAGTATAACAGGGGGCTATGGCTACACCTTC. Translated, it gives CASSITGGYGYTF.

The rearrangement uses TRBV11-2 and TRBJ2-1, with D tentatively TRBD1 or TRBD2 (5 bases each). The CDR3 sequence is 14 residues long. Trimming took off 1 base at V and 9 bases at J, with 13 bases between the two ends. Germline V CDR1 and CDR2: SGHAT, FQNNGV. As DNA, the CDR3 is TGTGCCAGCAGCTTAGGGGGCCCCGAGGGTGAGCAGTTCTTC. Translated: CASSLGGPEGEQFF.

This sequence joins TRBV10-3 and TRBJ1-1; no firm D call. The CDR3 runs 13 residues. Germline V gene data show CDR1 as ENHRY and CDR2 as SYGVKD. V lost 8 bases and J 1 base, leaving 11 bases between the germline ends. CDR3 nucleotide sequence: TGTGCCATCGCATGGGCCCCGAACACTGAAGCTTTCTTT. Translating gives CAIAWAPNTEAFF.